This T cell receptor beta chain stems from a study of identical twins. Study-wide points: Monozygotic twin pairs showed more out-of-frame TCR alpha sharing than models estimated. Beta clonotypes that were abundant in cord blood contained fewer insertions, a pattern absent from memory repertoires.

Trimming left V 1 base short and J 3 bases short, with 12 bases between. The germline CDR1 and CDR2 sequences are LGHNA and YNFKEQ. This CDR3 comprises 15 residues. The sample holds many counts of this clonotype. Its specificity is not known. TCRdb called the 5' RACE reads again in MiXCR, with one record for every CDR3 protein. The sample contains more than 350,000 distinct CDR3 sequences, around 9% of which appear only once. This chain joins TRBV4-2 and TRBJ1-1; possible D gene TRBD1, 5 bases. The receptor was isolated from a woman aged 45-59 years in good health. Material for sequencing was naive T cells sorted from blood. The CDR3 DNA reads TGTGCCAGCAGCCAAGGGAGGGGCCGATACACTGAAGCTTTCTTT. Translating it yields CASSQGRGRYTEAFF.